The clone carrying this TCR beta chain has ten or more counts. The record originates from a study of neurological immune-mediated disorders. TCRdb reanalysed the 5' RACE reads using MiXCR and keeps one entry per CDR3 protein. The repertoire holds 45,000 to 50,000 distinct CDR3 sequences, with 3% as singletons. In germline, CDR1 is KGHDR, CDR2 SFDVKD. This CDR3 comprises 14 residues. Trimming cost V 3 bases and J 4 bases, with 9 bases left between them. The chain couples TRBV24-1 to TRBJ1-5, with a tentative D call TRBD1 (5 bases). The receptor was derived from a woman between 45 and 60 years old with multiple sclerosis. The sample was PBMCs. CDR3 residues: CATSDQDRNQPQHF. The CDR3 nucleotides are TGTGCCACCAGTGATCAAGACAGAAATCAGCCCCAGCATTTT.